This T cell receptor (beta chain) was profiled in a study of blood T cell repertoires in COVID-19. Overall study: Nucleic acid was either cDNA or gDNA, and it came from T cells, B-cell-depleted T cells, or PBMCs.

Trimming took 4 bases from V and 0 from J, leaving 16 bases between them. The germline CDR1 and CDR2 sequences are SNHLY and FYNNEI. This CDR3 contains 17 residues. Authors' processing steps: Using reference gene primer amplification, nucleated cell counts were estimated. Here immunoSEQ multiplex PCR was the method, and the copy in TCRdb shows in-frame clones only, minus some. V, J and clone size derive from that table, while D and trimming were established from the DNA sequence. This sample has 200,000 to 250,000 clones; nearly 90% occur once, and the top ten carry 3%. This clone is a singleton in its sample.

The sample comprised peripheral blood. This chain joins TRBV2 and TRBJ1-5; TRBD1 might be the D (6 bases). This sequence was found in a man younger than 35 with active or convalescent COVID-19. The DNA for the CDR3 is TGTGCCAGCAGTGGGGTTGGGGGGGCGACTAGCAATCAGCCCCAGCATTTT. This encodes CASSGVGGATSNQPQHF.